This TCR beta chain appears in the sequencing data of a study of breast tumors, draining lymph nodes, adjacent tissues. Study observations and caveats: Luminal-like breast cancer showed significantly higher tumor–nontumor repertoire similarity than basal-like.

This clonotype was seen just once. Antigen unknown. The lymph nodes were axillary draining lymph nodes from breast cancer patients. J lost 4 bases, V lost 5 bases, and 9 bases had no gene match. Germline lookup yields CDR1 SGHTA and CDR2 FQGNSA. This CDR3 contains 16 residues. One entry per CDR3 protein, called by TCRdb with MiXCR from the multiplex PCR reads. Counted here are 180,000 or so distinct CDR3 sequences, over 25% occurring once; the ten biggest clones make up 4.3%. Sequencing was done on a sample of axillary lymph node tissue. This receptor was identified in a female donor with breast cancer. Some clones in this sample may be carry-over from other donors' samples. The rearrangement uses TRBV7-2 and TRBJ2-2; 8 nucleotides line up with TRBD2. Here the CDR3 DNA reads TGTGCCAGCAGCAAAGAGGCGCGGGGGGTCACCGGGGAGCTGTTTTTT. This translates into CASSKEARGVTGELFF.